This record concerns one TCR beta chain sequence. The target antigen is unknown. Libraries were prepared by immunoSEQ multiplex PCR; TCRdb keeps only in-frame clonotypes and omits some of them. The table shows some 17,000 clones, with less than 85% occurring only once. CD4+ T cells specific for antigen were expanded with viral peptide pools by the ViraFEST assay before sequencing. After less than 11 days in culture, the CD4+ T cells were isolated. This individual contracted SARS-CoV-2 between March and December 2020, as verified by PCR. Two doses of either BNT162b2 or mRNA-1273 were given to each participant. This sample was included in a study of vaccination effects on CD4 cells after COVID-19. In germline, CDR1 is MNHNS, CDR2 SASEGT. This CDR3 region has 16 residues. Deletions cut 4 bases from V and 5 bases from J, with 15 bases between.

Sequencing was performed on CD4+ T cells from PBMCs cultured with SARS-CoV-2 spike peptides, taken after COVID-19 vaccination. The source is a human donor who had a prior SARS-CoV-2 infection. The V gene is TRBV6-1, the J gene TRBJ1-6; no firm D call. CDR3 nucleotides: TGTGCCAGCAGTGTTAGGGCCCCGAGGGATAATTCACCCCTCCACTTT. Translation: CASSVRAPRDNSPLHF.